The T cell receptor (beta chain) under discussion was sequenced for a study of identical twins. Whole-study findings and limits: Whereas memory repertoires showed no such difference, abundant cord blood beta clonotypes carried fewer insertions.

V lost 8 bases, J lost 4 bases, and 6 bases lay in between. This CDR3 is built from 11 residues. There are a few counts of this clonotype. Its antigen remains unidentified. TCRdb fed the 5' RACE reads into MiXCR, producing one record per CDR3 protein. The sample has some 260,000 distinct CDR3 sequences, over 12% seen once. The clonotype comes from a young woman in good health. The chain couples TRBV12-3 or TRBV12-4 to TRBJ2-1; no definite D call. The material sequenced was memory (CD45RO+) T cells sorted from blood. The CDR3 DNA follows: TGTGCCAGCGGGGTTTACAATGAGCAGTTCTTC. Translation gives CASGVYNEQFF.